The present TCR beta chain was sequenced within a study of blood T cell repertoires in COVID-19. Across the study: Material from acute and convalescent COVID-19 was sourced from the United States, Italy and Spain. PBMCs, B-cell-depleted T cells, or T cells provided the cDNA or gDNA that made up the material.

Per the original data handling: Reference gene primer amplification in the assay estimated nucleated cell counts. Data came from immunoSEQ multiplex PCR; TCRdb stores just in-frame clones and leaves some out. V and J calls and clone size follow that table, whereas D and trimming were derived from the DNA. Of 200,000 to 250,000 clones detected, roughly 80% appear once; the ten largest clones hold 7.4%. The CDR3 is 14 residues long. Germline V gene data show CDR1 as LGHDT and CDR2 as YNNKEL (reference sequence). Trimming took 5 bases from V and 1 from J, leaving 9 bases between them. The V call is TRBV3-1 (or the pseudogene TRBV3-2), the J call TRBJ1-5; D gene uncertain. What was sequenced was peripheral blood. This clonotype was obtained from a woman between 45 and 65 years old with acute or convalescent COVID-19. The CDR3 nucleotides are TGTGCCAGCAGCTGGGCACGGAGCAATCAGCCCCAGCATTTT. Its protein is CASSWARSNQPQHF.